This note documents a single TCR beta chain sequence. Clones were read by immunoSEQ multiplex PCR, and TCRdb kept only the in-frame ones, dropping some. Among tens of thousands of clones listed, roughly 85% were seen once. The data were taken from a study of blood T cell repertoires in COVID-19. Germline values: CDR1 MNHEY, CDR2 SMNVEV (reference sequence). This CDR3 contains 14 residues. The V and J ends lost 5 bases and 5 bases, in that order; junction bases with no gene match: 9. This receptor was identified in a man aged 60 to 69 with acute or convalescent COVID-19. Sequencing used peripheral blood. This chain links TRBV27 with TRBJ2-7; 7 nucleotides line up with TRBD1. In nucleotides, the CDR3 is TGTGCCAGCAGTGGGAAGGACAGGAATAACGAGCAGTACTTC. Residues: CASSGKDRNNEQYF.